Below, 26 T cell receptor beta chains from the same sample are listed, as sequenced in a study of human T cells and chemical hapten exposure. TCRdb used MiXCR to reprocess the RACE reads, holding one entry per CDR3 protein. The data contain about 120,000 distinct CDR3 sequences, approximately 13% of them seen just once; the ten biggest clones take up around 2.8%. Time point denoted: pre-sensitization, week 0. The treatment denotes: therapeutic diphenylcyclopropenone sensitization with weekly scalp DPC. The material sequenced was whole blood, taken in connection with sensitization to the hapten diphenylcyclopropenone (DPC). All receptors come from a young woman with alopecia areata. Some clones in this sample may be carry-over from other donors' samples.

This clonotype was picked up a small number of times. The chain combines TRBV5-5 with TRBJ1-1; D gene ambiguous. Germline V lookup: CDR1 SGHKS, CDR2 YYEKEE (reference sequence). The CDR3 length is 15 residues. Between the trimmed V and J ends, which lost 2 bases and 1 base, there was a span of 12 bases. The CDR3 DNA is TGTGCCAGCAGCTTCATTAGGCAGTCGAACACTGAAGCTTTCTTT. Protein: CASSFIRQSNTEAFF.

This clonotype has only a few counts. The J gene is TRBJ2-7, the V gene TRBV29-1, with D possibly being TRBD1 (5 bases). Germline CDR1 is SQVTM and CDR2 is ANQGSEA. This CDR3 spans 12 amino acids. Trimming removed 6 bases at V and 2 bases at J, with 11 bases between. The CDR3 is CSVRWGAYEQYF. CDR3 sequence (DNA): TGCAGCGTGCGTTGGGGCGCCTACGAGCAGTACTTC.

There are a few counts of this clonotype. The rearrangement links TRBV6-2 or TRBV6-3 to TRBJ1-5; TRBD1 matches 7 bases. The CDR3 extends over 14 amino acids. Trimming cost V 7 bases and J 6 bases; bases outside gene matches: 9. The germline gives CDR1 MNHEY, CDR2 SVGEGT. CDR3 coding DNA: TGTGCCAGCACCCCCGACAGGGTGGCTCAGCCCCAGCATTTT. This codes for CASTPDRVAQPQHF.

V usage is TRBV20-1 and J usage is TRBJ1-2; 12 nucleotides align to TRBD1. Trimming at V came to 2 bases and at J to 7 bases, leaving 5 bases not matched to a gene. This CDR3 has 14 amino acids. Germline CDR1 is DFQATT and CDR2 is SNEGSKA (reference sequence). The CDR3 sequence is CSARMGQGASGYTF. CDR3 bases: TGCAGTGCTAGAATGGGACAGGGGGCCTCTGGCTACACCTTC.

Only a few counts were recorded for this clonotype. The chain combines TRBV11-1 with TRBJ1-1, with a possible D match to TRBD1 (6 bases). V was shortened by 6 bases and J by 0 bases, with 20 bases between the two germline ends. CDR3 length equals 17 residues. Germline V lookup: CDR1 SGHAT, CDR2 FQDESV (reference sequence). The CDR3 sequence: CASRVTGGQGMNTEAFF. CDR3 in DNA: TGTGCCAGCAGGGTCACGGGGGGGCAGGGAATGAACACTGAAGCTTTCTTT.

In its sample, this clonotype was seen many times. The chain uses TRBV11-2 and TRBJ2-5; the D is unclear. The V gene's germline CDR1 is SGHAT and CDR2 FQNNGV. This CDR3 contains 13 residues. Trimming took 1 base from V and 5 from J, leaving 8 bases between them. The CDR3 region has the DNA TGTGCCAGCAGCTTAGGGGTATGGGAGACCCAGTACTTC. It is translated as CASSLGVWETQYF. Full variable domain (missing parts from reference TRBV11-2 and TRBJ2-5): EAGVAQSPRYKIIEKRQSVAFWCNPISGHATLYWYQQILGQGPKLLIQFQNNGVVDDSQLPKDRFSAERLKGVDSTLKIQPAKLEDSAVYLCASSLGVWETQYFGPGTRLLVL.

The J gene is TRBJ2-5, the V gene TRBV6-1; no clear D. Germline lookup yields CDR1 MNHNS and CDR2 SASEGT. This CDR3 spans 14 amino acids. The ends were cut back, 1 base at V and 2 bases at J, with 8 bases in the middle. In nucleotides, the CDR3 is TGTGCCAGCAGTGAAGACCGGGTTCAAGAGACCCAGTACTTC. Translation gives CASSEDRVQETQYF.

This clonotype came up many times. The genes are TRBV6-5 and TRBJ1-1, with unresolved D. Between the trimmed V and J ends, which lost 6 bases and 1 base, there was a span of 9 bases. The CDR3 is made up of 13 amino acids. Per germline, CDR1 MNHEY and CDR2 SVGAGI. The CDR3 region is CASSLQSNTEAFF. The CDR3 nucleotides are TGTGCCAGCAGCTTACAGTCGAACACTGAAGCTTTCTTT.

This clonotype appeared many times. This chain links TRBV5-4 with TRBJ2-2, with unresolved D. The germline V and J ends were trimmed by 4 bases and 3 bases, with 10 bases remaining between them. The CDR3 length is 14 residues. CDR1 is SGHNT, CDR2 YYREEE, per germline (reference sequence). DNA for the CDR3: TGTGCCAGCAGCCCCCCCCGAGACACCGGGGAGCTGTTTTTT. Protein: CASSPPRDTGELFF.

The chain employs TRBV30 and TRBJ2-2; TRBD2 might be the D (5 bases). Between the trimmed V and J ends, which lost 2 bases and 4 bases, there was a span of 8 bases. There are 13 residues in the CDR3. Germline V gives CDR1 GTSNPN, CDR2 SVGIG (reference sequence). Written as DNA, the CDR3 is TGTGCCTGGAGTTGGGGAGCCACCGGGGAGCTGTTTTTT. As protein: CAWSWGATGELFF.

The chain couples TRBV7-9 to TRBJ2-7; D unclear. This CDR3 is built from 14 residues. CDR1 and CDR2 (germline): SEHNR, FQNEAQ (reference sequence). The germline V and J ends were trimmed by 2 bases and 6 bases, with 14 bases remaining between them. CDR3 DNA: TGTGCCAGCAGCTTAACTGGGGTGACCAGCGAGCAGTACTTC. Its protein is CASSLTGVTSEQYF. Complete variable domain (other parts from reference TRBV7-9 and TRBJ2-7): DTGVSQNPRHKITKRGQNVTFRCDPISEHNRLYWYRQTLGQGPEFLTYFQNEAQLEKSRLLSDRFSAERPKGSFSTLEIQRTEQGDSAMYLCASSLTGVTSEQYFGPGTRLTVT.

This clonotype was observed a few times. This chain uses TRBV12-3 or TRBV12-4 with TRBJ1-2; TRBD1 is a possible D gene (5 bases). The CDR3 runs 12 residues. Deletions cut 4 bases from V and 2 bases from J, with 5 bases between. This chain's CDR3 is CASSSGNYGYTF. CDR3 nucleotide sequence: TGTGCCAGCAGTTCAGGGAACTATGGCTACACCTTC.

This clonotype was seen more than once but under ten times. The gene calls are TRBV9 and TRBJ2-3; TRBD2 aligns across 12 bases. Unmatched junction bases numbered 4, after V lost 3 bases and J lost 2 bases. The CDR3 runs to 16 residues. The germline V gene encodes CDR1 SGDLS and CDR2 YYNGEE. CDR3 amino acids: CASSGGLAGPTDTQYF. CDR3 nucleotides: TGTGCCAGCAGCGGGGGACTAGCGGGCCCCACAGATACGCAGTATTTT.

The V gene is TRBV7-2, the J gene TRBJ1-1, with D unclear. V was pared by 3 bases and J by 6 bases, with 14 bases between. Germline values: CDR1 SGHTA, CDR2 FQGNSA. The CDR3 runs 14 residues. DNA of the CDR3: TGTGCCAGCAGCTTCGGTTTATCAGAATCTGAAGCTTTCTTT. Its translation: CASSFGLSESEAFF.

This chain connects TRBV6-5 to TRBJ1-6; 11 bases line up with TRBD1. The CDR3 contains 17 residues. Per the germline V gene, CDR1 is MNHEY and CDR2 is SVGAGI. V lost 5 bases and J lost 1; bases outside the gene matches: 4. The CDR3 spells CASSPGQGASYNSPLHF. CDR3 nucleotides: TGTGCCAGCAGTCCCGGACAGGGGGCGTCCTATAATTCACCCCTCCACTTT.

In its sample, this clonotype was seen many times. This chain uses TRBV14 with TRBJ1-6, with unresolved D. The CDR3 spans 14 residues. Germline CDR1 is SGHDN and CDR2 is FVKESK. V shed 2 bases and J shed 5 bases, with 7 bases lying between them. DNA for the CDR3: TGTGCCAGCAGCCAAAGCAGGAATAATTCACCCCTCCACTTT. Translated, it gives CASSQSRNNSPLHF.

The CDR3 region is CSVERSRRGDTQYF. DNA of the CDR3: TGCAGCGTTGAGAGGAGCCGCCGGGGGGATACGCAGTATTTT. The genes are TRBV29-1 and TRBJ2-3; the D gene is possibly TRBD2 (6 bases). Germline loops: CDR1 SQVTM, CDR2 ANQGSEA. V was shortened by 3 bases and J by 6 bases, with 16 bases between the two germline ends. CDR3 length: 14 amino acids.

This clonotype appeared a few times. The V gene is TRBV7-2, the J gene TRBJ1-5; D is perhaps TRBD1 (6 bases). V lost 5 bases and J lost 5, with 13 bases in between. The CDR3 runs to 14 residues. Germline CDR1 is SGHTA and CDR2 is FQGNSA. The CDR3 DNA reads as TGTGCCAGCAGCGCTGCCCAGGGGTATCAGCCCCAGCATTTT. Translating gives CASSAAQGYQPQHF.

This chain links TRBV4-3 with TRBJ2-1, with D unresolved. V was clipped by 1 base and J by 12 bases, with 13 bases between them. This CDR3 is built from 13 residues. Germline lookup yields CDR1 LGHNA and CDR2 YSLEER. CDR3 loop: CASSQVLSLGQFF. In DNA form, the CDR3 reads TGCGCCAGCAGCCAAGTTCTATCTCTGGGGCAGTTCTTC.

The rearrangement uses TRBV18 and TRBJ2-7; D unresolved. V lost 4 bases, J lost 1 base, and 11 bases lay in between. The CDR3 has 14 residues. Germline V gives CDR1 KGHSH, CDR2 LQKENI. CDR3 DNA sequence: TGTGCCAGCTCACTGATAACCGGGTCCTACGAGCAGTACTTC. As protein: CASSLITGSYEQYF.

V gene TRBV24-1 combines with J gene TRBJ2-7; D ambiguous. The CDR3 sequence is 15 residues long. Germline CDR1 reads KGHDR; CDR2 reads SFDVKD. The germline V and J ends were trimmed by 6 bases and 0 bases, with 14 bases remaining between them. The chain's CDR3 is CATSKNSLSSYEQYF. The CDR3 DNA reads TGTGCCACCAGTAAGAACAGCCTTAGCTCCTACGAGCAGTACTTC.

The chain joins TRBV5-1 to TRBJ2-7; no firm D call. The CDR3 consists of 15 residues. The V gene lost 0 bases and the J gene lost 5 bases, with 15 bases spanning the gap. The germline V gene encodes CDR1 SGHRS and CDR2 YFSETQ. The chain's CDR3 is CASSLDPPPNDEQYF. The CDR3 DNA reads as TGCGCCAGCAGCTTGGATCCACCCCCCAATGACGAGCAGTACTTC.

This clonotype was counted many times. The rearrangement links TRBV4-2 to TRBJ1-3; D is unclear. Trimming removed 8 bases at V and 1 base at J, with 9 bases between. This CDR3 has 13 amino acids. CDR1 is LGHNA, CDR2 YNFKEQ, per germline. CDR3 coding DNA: TGTGCCAGCGGAGGTTCATCTGGAAACACCATATATTTT. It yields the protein CASGGSSGNTIYF.

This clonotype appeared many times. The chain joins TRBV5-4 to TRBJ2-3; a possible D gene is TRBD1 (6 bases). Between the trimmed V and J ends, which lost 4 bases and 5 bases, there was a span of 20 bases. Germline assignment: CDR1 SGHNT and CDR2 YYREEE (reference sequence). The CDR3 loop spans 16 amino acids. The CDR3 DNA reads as TGTGCCAGCAGCCCCAACAGGGCGAAGGGGGAAGATACGCAGTATTTT. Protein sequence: CASSPNRAKGEDTQYF.

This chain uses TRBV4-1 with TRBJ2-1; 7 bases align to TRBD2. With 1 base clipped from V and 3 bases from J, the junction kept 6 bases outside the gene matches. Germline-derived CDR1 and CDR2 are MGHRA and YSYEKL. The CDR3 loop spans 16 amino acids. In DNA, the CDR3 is TGCGCCAGCAGCCAAGTTCCCAGCGGGGACTACAATGAGCAGTTCTTC. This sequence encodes CASSQVPSGDYNEQFF.

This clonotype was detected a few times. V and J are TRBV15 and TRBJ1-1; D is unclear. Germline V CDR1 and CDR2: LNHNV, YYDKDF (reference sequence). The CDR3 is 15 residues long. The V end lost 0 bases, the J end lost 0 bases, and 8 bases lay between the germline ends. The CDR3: CATSRDDLMNTEAFF. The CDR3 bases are TGTGCCACCAGCAGAGATGACTTAATGAACACTGAAGCTTTCTTT.